This passage covers 31 T cell receptor beta chains from one sample sequenced in a study of identical twins (dated by TCRdb to the mid-2010s). The library was produced with 5' RACE. Sequencer: Illumina HiSeq 2000. The public reads were quality trimmed at Q25 with fastp and then assembled into clones with MiXCR by TCRdb, keeping productive beta chains. Merged by CDR3 protein, the rows form single entries marked with the most common genes and DNA. The table for this sample lists roughly 710,000 distinct CDR3 sequences; approximately 6.1% of them were counted only once. The ten largest clonotypes hold 1.5% to 2% of the sample. Sequenced input: naive T cells sorted from blood. Taken with the paper, the label for cell subset or site translates to: cells isolated with a human naive T-cell isolation kit. The origin of the receptors is a man between 18 and 35 years old in good health.

This clonotype was detected only a few times. In DNA form, the CDR3 reads TGTGCCAGCACGATAAGGGAGACCCAGTACTTC. Translation gives CASTIRETQYF. The chain joins TRBV2 to TRBJ2-5; D is unresolved. The CDR3 extends over 11 amino acids. Germline V gives CDR1 SNHLY, CDR2 FYNNEI. V dropped 7 bases and J dropped 5 bases, with 8 bases sitting between them.

This clonotype has a count of ten or more. This chain joins TRBV12-3 or TRBV12-4 and TRBJ2-1; D unclear. The V and J ends lost 0 bases and 8 bases respectively, with 17 bases between them. The CDR3 contains 16 residues. The CDR3, as DNA: TGTGCCAGCAGTTTAGCCCCAATCGTTGAGATGGATGAGCAGTTCTTC. This sequence encodes CASSLAPIVEMDEQFF.

This clonotype was seen many times. CDR3 DNA: TGTGCCAGTAAAGGGGGGGCGGTAACTGAAGCTTTCTTT. Amino acid sequence: CASKGGAVTEAFF. The J gene is TRBJ1-1, the V gene TRBV28; D may be TRBD1 (6 bases). This CDR3 comprises 13 residues. Trimming took off 9 bases at V and 5 bases at J, with 16 bases between the two ends. Germline CDR1 is MDHEN and CDR2 is SYDVKM.

There are a few counts of this clonotype. The chain is built from TRBV20-1 and TRBJ2-1; 9 bases line up with TRBD2. J lost 5 bases, V lost 3 bases, and 8 bases had no gene match. This CDR3 region has 15 residues. CDR1 and CDR2 (germline): DFQATT, SNEGSKA (reference sequence). The CDR3, as DNA: TGCAGTGCTAGGGTGGGGGCGGGAGGGCACAATGAGCAGTTCTTC. This sequence encodes CSARVGAGGHNEQFF.

There are a few counts of this clonotype. This sequence joins TRBV7-9 and TRBJ2-3; TRBD2 agrees at 7 bases. CDR1 and CDR2 (germline): SEHNR, FQNEAQ (reference sequence). The V gene end was trimmed by 6 bases and the J gene end by 2 bases; junction bases not matched to a gene: 5. CDR3 length: 14 residues. CDR3 protein: CASRTSGATDTQYF. The CDR3 DNA sequence: TGTGCCAGCAGAACGAGCGGGGCCACAGATACGCAGTATTTT.

This clonotype turned up a few times. The rearrangement joins TRBV12-3 or TRBV12-4 to TRBJ1-2; 7 bases align to TRBD1. Germline trimming cut 5 bases from V and 12 bases from J; bases unmatched to any gene: 6. The CDR3 is 11 residues long. The CDR3 DNA is TGTGCCAGCAGTCCGGGACAGCTCCACACCTTC. It codes for CASSPGQLHTF.

This clonotype was observed at least ten times. The CDR3 nucleotides read TGCGCCAGCAGCCAAATATCAACAGACTATGGCTACACCTTC. Translated: CASSQISTDYGYTF. The rearrangement joins TRBV4-1 to TRBJ1-2; unclear D gene. V shed 2 bases and J shed 3 bases, with 10 bases lying between them. Germline values: CDR1 MGHRA, CDR2 YSYEKL. This CDR3 is built from 14 residues.

This chain joins TRBV11-1 and TRBJ2-3, with 7 positions matching TRBD1. Germline CDR1 reads SGHAT; CDR2 reads FQDESV (reference sequence). V was clipped by 1 base and J by 2 bases; unmatched bases: 6. The CDR3 runs 16 residues. CDR3 sequence reads: CASSLGDSSLTDTQYF. The CDR3 DNA sequence: TGTGCCAGCAGCTTAGGGGACAGCTCCCTCACAGATACGCAGTATTTT.

The V gene is TRBV6-2 or TRBV6-3, the J gene TRBJ2-7; 11 nucleotides match TRBD1. The CDR3 is made up of 15 amino acids. The germline V gene has CDR1 MNHEY and CDR2 SVGEGT. Unmatched junction bases numbered 5, after V lost 2 bases and J lost 5 bases. CDR3 in amino acids: CASSYVGTGGNEQYF. CDR3 nucleotide sequence: TGTGCCAGCAGTTACGTCGGGACAGGGGGGAACGAGCAGTACTTC.

This clonotype was observed a few times. CDR3 loop: CASIDRAKNIQYF. The CDR3 DNA sequence: TGTGCCAGCATCGATAGGGCGAAAAACATTCAGTACTTC. The chain recombines TRBV3-1 with TRBJ2-4; D ambiguous. The length of the CDR3 is 13 residues. Germline V gene lookup returns CDR1 LGHDT and CDR2 YNNKEL (reference sequence). The V and J ends lost 7 bases and 4 bases respectively, with 11 bases between them.

This clonotype occurred a few times. The CDR3 reads CASSQEGGRYYEQYF. DNA for the CDR3: TGTGCCAGCAGCCAAGAGGGCGGTAGATATTACGAGCAGTACTTC. The chain is built from TRBV14 and TRBJ2-7; D unclear. The CDR3 contains 15 residues. The ends were cut back, 0 bases at V and 4 bases at J, with 13 bases in the middle. Germline V CDR1 and CDR2: SGHDN, FVKESK. The full variable domain, in which reference TRBV14 and TRBJ2-7 provide the parts outside the CDR3, is EAGVTQFPSHSVIEKGQTVTLRCDPISGHDNLYWYRRVMGKEIKFLLHFVKESKQDESGMPNNRFLAERTGGTYSTLKVQPAELEDSGVYFCASSQEGGRYYEQYFGPGTRLTVT.

This clonotype appeared many times. The rearrangement joins TRBV7-2 to TRBJ2-1, with TRBD2 as a possible D gene (5 bases). The V end was cut by 6 bases, the J end by 0 bases, with 15 bases between. The germline V gene encodes CDR1 SGHTA and CDR2 FQGNSA. The CDR3 runs to 16 residues. The CDR3 bases are TGTGCCAGCAGAACACAGACTGGGAGCTCCTACAATGAGCAGTTCTTC. Its protein is CASRTQTGSSYNEQFF.

This clonotype occurred a few times. The CDR3 reads CASSPGHIGYNYGYTF. CDR3 DNA: TGCGCCAGCAGCCCTGGACACATAGGATATAACTATGGCTACACCTTC. V usage is TRBV5-1 and J usage is TRBJ1-2, with a tentative D call TRBD1 (5 bases). V lost 4 bases and J lost 1, with 17 bases in between. The CDR3 spans 16 residues. In germline, CDR1 is SGHRS, CDR2 YFSETQ.

This clonotype was observed at least ten times. The V and J genes are TRBV6-1 and TRBJ1-1, with D unclear. Germline CDR1 reads MNHNS; CDR2 reads SASEGT. V was trimmed by 4 bases and J by 4 bases, leaving 16 bases between them. The CDR3 runs to 15 residues. The CDR3 loop reads CASSGAGSWTTEAFF. CDR3 in DNA: TGTGCCAGCAGTGGAGCGGGATCCTGGACCACTGAAGCTTTCTTT.

The chain joins TRBV28 to TRBJ2-2; unclear D gene. Germline-derived CDR1 and CDR2 are MDHEN and SYDVKM. The CDR3 spans 16 residues. V lost 5 bases and J lost 0, with 13 bases in between. Here the CDR3 reads CASSPLLGPNTGELFF. In DNA, the CDR3 is TGTGCCAGCAGTCCCCTCTTAGGTCCGAACACCGGGGAGCTGTTTTTT. The full variable domain, with the rest looked up from reference TRBV28 and TRBJ2-2, is DVKVTQSSRYLVKRTGEKVFLECVQDMDHENMFWYRQDPGLGLRLIYFSYDVKMKEKGDIPEGYSVSREKKERFSLILESASTNQTSMYLCASSPLLGPNTGELFFGEGSRLTVL.

This clonotype has a handful of counts. The chain links TRBV6-2 or TRBV6-3 to TRBJ2-1; 7 bases fit TRBD1. The CDR3 covers 12 residues. Germline trimming cut 6 bases from V and 13 bases from J; bases unmatched to any gene: 9. Germline CDR1 MNHEY, CDR2 SVGEGT. The CDR3 spells CASREGGGHQFF. CDR3 nucleotide sequence: TGTGCCAGCAGGGAAGGGGGCGGACACCAGTTCTTC.

The chain has TRBV11-2 and TRBJ2-3; 8 bases align to TRBD2. Per germline, CDR1 SGHAT and CDR2 FQNNGV. V lost 5 bases to trimming and J lost 5 bases; unmatched junction nucleotides: 15. The CDR3 has 17 amino acids. CDR3 sequence: CASSRFGEREFEDTQYF. The CDR3 DNA reads as TGTGCCAGCAGCCGTTTTGGGGAGCGGGAGTTCGAAGATACGCAGTATTTT.

This clonotype was detected ten times or more. This chain joins TRBV6-5 and TRBJ2-7; TRBD2 might be the D (5 bases). Germline V gene lookup returns CDR1 MNHEY and CDR2 SVGAGI. The CDR3 contains 15 residues. V shed 0 bases and J shed 2 bases, with 11 bases lying between them. Written as DNA, the CDR3 is TGTGCCAGCAGTTACTCAACTAGAATCACCTACGAGCAGTACTTC. Translating gives CASSYSTRITYEQYF.

The sample holds many counts of this clonotype. The V gene is TRBV14, the J gene TRBJ1-6; D gene ambiguous. The CDR3 covers 15 residues. Between the trimmed V and J ends, which lost 2 bases and 10 bases, there was a span of 15 bases. Germline CDR1 SGHDN, CDR2 FVKESK. CDR3 DNA: TGTGCCAGCAGCCAACATGCGGGTTATGGGTCACCCCTCCACTTT. This gives the protein CASSQHAGYGSPLHF.

V gene TRBV25-1 combines with J gene TRBJ2-5; 14 positions match TRBD2. Germline CDR1 reads MGHDK; CDR2 reads SYGVNS. The junction had 8 bases not matched to a gene; V was cut back by 4 bases and J by 4 bases. The CDR3 has 17 residues. CDR3 DNA sequence: TGTGCCAGCAGTGGACTAGCGGGAGGGCCTTTTCGAGAGACCCAGTACTTC. Its protein product is CASSGLAGGPFRETQYF.

This clonotype has at least ten counts. The chain is built from TRBV5-6 and TRBJ2-1, with D tentatively TRBD1 (5 bases). V was shortened by 0 bases and J by 8 bases, with 15 bases between the two germline ends. CDR3 size: 15 residues. Germline CDR1 and CDR2: SGHDT and YYEEEE. CDR3 amino acids: CASSLAAVGPDEQFF. CDR3 sequence (DNA): TGTGCCAGCAGCTTGGCCGCCGTGGGGCCGGATGAGCAGTTCTTC.

This chain uses TRBV24-1 with TRBJ2-1; the D gene is possibly TRBD1 (5 bases). Trimming left V 1 base short and J 15 bases short, with 12 bases between. The CDR3 is 12 residues long. CDR1 is KGHDR and CDR2 is SFDVKD in the germline V gene. CDR3: CATSDFGAPPFF. As DNA, the CDR3 is TGTGCCACCAGTGATTTTGGGGCCCCACCGTTCTTC.

This clonotype was observed a handful of times. The rearrangement joins TRBV20-1 to TRBJ2-7, with D perhaps TRBD1 or TRBD2 (5 bases each). The V and J ends lost 6 bases and 1 base respectively, with 10 bases between them. Germline CDR1 DFQATT, CDR2 SNEGSKA (reference sequence). The CDR3 contains 12 residues. CDR3 sequence: CSAGVFSYEQYF. The CDR3 DNA reads as TGCAGTGCGGGGGTATTTTCCTACGAGCAGTACTTC.

The chain has TRBV20-1 and TRBJ2-5; TRBD2 matches at 11 bases. Germline V gene lookup returns CDR1 DFQATT and CDR2 SNEGSKA (reference sequence). This CDR3 comprises 16 residues. V lost 6 bases and J lost 3; bases outside the gene matches: 12. CDR3 region: CSAVAGGSMWEETQYF. CDR3 sequence (DNA): TGCAGTGCCGTAGCGGGAGGGAGTATGTGGGAAGAGACCCAGTACTTC.

The table lists this clonotype with many counts. The V gene is TRBV9, the J gene TRBJ2-7; D is undetermined. From germline, CDR1 is SGDLS and CDR2 YYNGEE. V was trimmed by 0 bases and J by 7 bases, leaving 11 bases between them. This CDR3 has 13 amino acids. The CDR3 DNA reads TGTGCCAGCAGCGTAGCCGGTGGACGGGAGCAGTACTTC. As protein: CASSVAGGREQYF.

This clonotype was observed at least ten times. The rearrangement joins TRBV6-5 to TRBJ1-5, with 8 bases matching TRBD1. This CDR3 comprises 16 residues. Unmatched junction bases numbered 12, after V lost 4 bases and J lost 7 bases. Germline loops: CDR1 MNHEY, CDR2 SVGAGI. The CDR3 here is CASSSFGQGADQPQHF. CDR3 nucleotides: TGTGCCAGCAGTTCCTTCGGGCAGGGGGCGGACCAGCCCCAGCATTTT.

This clonotype has a handful of counts. The chain joins TRBV6-1 to TRBJ2-5; 8 nucleotides line up with TRBD1. V was clipped by 6 bases and J by 4 bases; unmatched bases: 7. The CDR3 has 14 amino acids. The V gene's germline CDR1 is MNHNS and CDR2 SASEGT. The CDR3 loop is CASREPGQGETQYF. The CDR3 nucleotides are TGTGCCAGCAGGGAACCTGGACAGGGAGAGACCCAGTACTTC.

The genes are TRBV7-9 and TRBJ2-5; TRBD1 agrees at 8 bases. CDR1 is SEHNR, CDR2 FQNEAQ, per germline (reference sequence). The V segment lost 8 bases and the J segment 4 bases; nucleotides outside the gene matches: 6. CDR3 size: 13 residues. The CDR3 nucleotides are TGTGCCAGCCGGGGACAGGCTGGAGAGACCCAGTACTTC. It encodes CASRGQAGETQYF. The full variable domain, completed using reference TRBV7-9 and TRBJ2-5, is DTGVSQNPRHKITKRGQNVTFRCDPISEHNRLYWYRQTLGQGPEFLTYFQNEAQLEKSRLLSDRFSAERPKGSFSTLEIQRTEQGDSAMYLCASRGQAGETQYFGPGTRLLVL.

This clonotype came up a few times. V and J are TRBV12-3 or TRBV12-4 and TRBJ2-1; 12 bases are shared with TRBD2. V lost 1 base and J lost 3; bases outside the gene matches: 4. There are 17 residues in the CDR3. DNA for the CDR3: TGTGCCAGCAGTTTAGGCCTAGCGGGGGGGGGCTACAATGAGCAGTTCTTC. This codes for CASSLGLAGGGYNEQFF.

The genes are TRBV20-1 and TRBJ2-3, with 12 bases lining up with TRBD2. Germline V gene sequence: CDR1 DFQATT, CDR2 SNEGSKA (reference sequence). This CDR3 has 15 amino acids. V lost 4 bases to trimming and J lost 5 bases; unmatched junction nucleotides: 7. The CDR3 here is CSAKRLAGVLDTQYF. CDR3 nucleotides: TGCAGTGCTAAAAGACTAGCGGGAGTTTTAGATACGCAGTATTTT.

This clonotype was recorded many times. The rearrangement uses TRBV29-1 and TRBJ2-3; D is unresolved. The CDR3 is 12 residues long. The germline V and J ends were trimmed by 0 bases and 3 bases, with 4 bases remaining between them. Germline-derived CDR1 and CDR2 are SQVTM and ANQGSEA. The CDR3 nucleotides read TGCAGCGTTGAAGAGGGTACAGATACGCAGTATTTT. Its translation: CSVEEGTDTQYF.